Shown below are 30 T cell receptor beta chains from a single sample sequenced in a study of blood T cell repertoires in COVID-19. TCRdb keeps only in-frame clones here, not all; method: immunoSEQ multiplex PCR. The data hold about 140,000 clones, with roughly four fifths observed a single time. The sequencing sample was made of peripheral blood. The receptors were gathered from a woman aged 55-75 years with acute or convalescent COVID-19.

This clone was observed a single time. J is TRBJ2-1 and V is TRBV19, with 10 bases lining up with TRBD2. The CDR3 runs 16 residues. The germline CDR1 and CDR2 sequences are LNHDA and SQIVND (reference sequence). Unmatched junction bases numbered 11, after V lost 5 bases and J lost 7 bases. Here the CDR3 reads CASSALAGVRGNEQFF. CDR3 nucleotides: TGTGCCAGTAGTGCGCTAGCGGGAGTAAGGGGTAATGAGCAGTTCTTC.

The chain combines TRBV21-1 with TRBJ1-2. TRBV21-1 is classified as a pseudogene. CDR3 size: 13 residues. CDR3 nucleotide sequence: TGTGCCAGCAGCATTGGCGGCCCGGGGGGCTACACCTTC. Its translation: CASSIGGPGGYTF.

J is TRBJ1-2 and V is TRBV30; D is perhaps TRBD1 (6 bases). V lost 4 bases to trimming and J lost 4 bases, with 16 bases between them. The CDR3 covers 14 residues. Germline V gene lookup returns CDR1 GTSNPN and CDR2 SVGIG (reference sequence). Written as DNA, the CDR3 is TGTGCCTGGACCTCGGACCGGGGGGCCTATGGCTACACCTTC. This codes for CAWTSDRGAYGYTF. The whole variable domain, remainder taken from reference TRBV30 and TRBJ1-2, is SQTIHQWPATLVQPVGSPLSLECTVEGTSNPNLYWYRQAAGRGLQLLFYSVGIGQISSEVPQNLSASRPQDRQFILSSKKLLLSDSGFYLCAWTSDRGAYGYTFGSGTRLTVV.

V usage is TRBV7-8 and J usage is TRBJ2-7; D may be TRBD2 (6 bases). Germline CDR1 SGHVS, CDR2 FQNEAQ. Deletions cut 5 bases from V and 3 bases from J, with 20 bases between. The CDR3 sequence is 16 residues long. CDR3 in DNA: TGTGCCAGCAGCGGCTCTACTGCGTCCGGGAGCTACGAGCAGTACTTC. Encoded protein: CASSGSTASGSYEQYF.

This clone was detected a few times. This CDR3 reads CASSLQGVGSGNTIYF. The CDR3 nucleotides are TGTGCCAGTAGCCTACAGGGAGTAGGCTCTGGAAACACCATATATTTT. The rearrangement joins TRBV19 to TRBJ1-3, with D possibly TRBD1 on 6 matching bases. V was pared by 6 bases and J by 0 bases, with 15 bases between. The CDR3 is 16 residues long. Germline CDR1 is LNHDA and CDR2 is SQIVND (reference sequence).

The rearrangement joins TRBV12-1 to TRBJ2-3; TRBD2 reflects the table's D call only, with no check against the DNA. TRBV12-1 is a recognized pseudogene. CDR3 length: 17 amino acids. Written as DNA, the CDR3 is TGTGCCAGCAGCGCGGGCCCTGCGGGATATAGCACAGATACGCAGTATTTT. As protein: CASSAGPAGYSTDTQYF.

The chain uses TRBV30 and TRBJ2-4, with TRBD2 matching 9 bases. The germline CDR1 and CDR2 sequences are GTSNPN and SVGIG (reference sequence). V shed 3 bases and J 11 bases; nucleotides not matched to a gene: 20. CDR3 length equals 17 residues. DNA for the CDR3: TGTGCCTGGAGCGCCCCTCGGGGTGGCGGGAGGGAAACCCTTCAGTACTTC. Its protein product is CAWSAPRGGGRETLQYF.

This clone was found a few times. CDR3 DNA: TGTGCCTGGAGGGGACTTGGATCACCCCTCCACTTT. As protein: CAWRGLGSPLHF. The chain employs TRBV30 and TRBJ1-6; tentatively, D is TRBD1 (5 bases). This CDR3 spans 12 amino acids. CDR1 GTSNPN and CDR2 SVGIG come from the germline V gene (reference sequence). Trimming shortened V by 3 bases and J by 10 bases, and 10 bases separated the two germline ends.

This clone was recorded at least ten times. The chain has TRBV7-9 and TRBJ1-2; D may be TRBD1 (5 bases). The CDR3 contains 15 residues. The V gene's germline CDR1 is SEHNR and CDR2 FQNEAQ (reference sequence). V shed 5 bases and J shed 0 bases, with 13 bases lying between them. The CDR3 DNA reads TGTGCCAGCAGCCGCCTGGGGGGTCCTAACTATGGCTACACCTTC. Protein sequence: CASSRLGGPNYGYTF.

V is TRBV15 and J is TRBJ1-3; TRBD1 aligns across 7 bases. The germline CDR1 and CDR2 sequences are LNHNV and YYDKDF (reference sequence). Trimming at V came to 8 bases and at J to 4 bases, leaving 8 bases not matched to a gene. CDR3 size: 14 residues. The chain's CDR3 is CATGRDRAGNTIYF. In nucleotides, the CDR3 is TGTGCCACCGGAAGAGACAGGGCAGGAAACACCATATATTTT.

The V call is TRBV5-4, the J call TRBJ2-6; TRBD1 matches 7 bases. The CDR3 covers 17 residues. With V trimmed by 4 bases and J by 1 base, 8 bases remained unmatched. Germline assignment: CDR1 SGHNT and CDR2 YYREEE (reference sequence). The CDR3 loop is CASSPPGTASGANVLTF. The CDR3 region has the DNA TGTGCCAGCAGCCCGCCCGGGACAGCTTCTGGGGCCAACGTCCTGACTTTC.

The chain employs TRBV2 and TRBJ1-5, with a possible D match to TRBD1 (6 bases). V was cut by 6 bases and J by 6 bases, with 15 bases left in between. Germline CDR1 SNHLY, CDR2 FYNNEI. This CDR3 has 14 residues. CDR3 sequence (DNA): TGTGCCAGCAGGGTAATACAGGGTTCTCAGCCCCAGCATTTT. Residues: CASRVIQGSQPQHF.

CDR3 loop: CSVEDVGGLAVEETQYF. As DNA, the CDR3 is TGCAGCGTTGAAGATGTCGGGGGACTAGCGGTGGAGGAGACCCAGTACTTC. The rearrangement joins TRBV29-1 to TRBJ2-5; 11 nucleotides match TRBD2. The CDR3 contains 17 residues. Per germline, CDR1 SQVTM and CDR2 ANQGSEA. Unmatched junction bases numbered 11, after V lost 0 bases and J lost 5 bases.

This chain links TRBV11-2 with TRBJ1-1; D gene uncertain. From germline, CDR1 is SGHAT and CDR2 FQNNGV. V was cut by 6 bases and J by 4 bases, with 15 bases left in between. The CDR3 covers 14 residues. The CDR3: CASRGGGRPTEAFF. The CDR3 bases are TGTGCCAGCAGGGGCGGAGGAAGGCCCACTGAAGCTTTCTTT.

The chain carries TRBV10-1 and TRBJ1-1, with a tentative D call TRBD1 (6 bases). The CDR3 has 13 amino acids. CDR1 and CDR2 from the germline V gene are WNHNN and SYGVQD (reference sequence). V dropped 6 bases and J dropped 5 bases, with 13 bases sitting between them. The CDR3 loop is CASSRGGWTEAFF. CDR3 nucleotides: TGCGCCAGCAGCCGAGGGGGATGGACTGAAGCTTTCTTT.

The CDR3 coding sequence is TGTGCCAGCAGTTCGACAGGTGAAGCTTTCTTT. Translation gives CASSSTGEAFF. The gene calls are TRBV12-3 or TRBV12-4 and TRBJ1-1; maybe TRBD1 (6 bases). The V gene lost 4 bases and the J gene lost 7 bases, with 7 bases spanning the gap. The CDR3 spans 11 residues.

The rearrangement joins TRBV19 to TRBJ2-1; maybe TRBD2 (6 bases). The ends were cut back, 3 bases at V and 6 bases at J, with 9 bases in the middle. Germline V gene sequence: CDR1 LNHDA, CDR2 SQIVND (reference sequence). This CDR3 region has 13 residues. In nucleotides, the CDR3 is TGTGCCAGTAGTATTGAACTAGCCAATGAGCAGTTCTTC. Protein: CASSIELANEQFF.

This clone was counted a single time. The genes are TRBV6-1 and TRBJ2-7; D perhaps matches TRBD1 (5 bases). V gave up 5 bases and J gave up 4 bases, with 9 bases separating them. CDR3 length: 12 amino acids. CDR1 is MNHNS and CDR2 is SASEGT in the germline V gene. CDR3 bases: TGTGCCAGCAGTCACGACAGTTACGAGCAGTACTTC. It is translated as CASSHDSYEQYF.

The rearrangement links TRBV5-1 to TRBJ1-2; D may be TRBD1 (6 bases). Per germline, CDR1 SGHRS and CDR2 YFSETQ. V dropped 0 bases and J dropped 4 bases, with 10 bases sitting between them. CDR3 length: 14 residues. CDR3 region: CASSLGDRTYGYTF. Here the CDR3 DNA reads TGCGCCAGCAGCTTGGGTGACAGGACCTATGGCTACACCTTC.

The V call is TRBV28, the J call TRBJ1-5; 9 bases map to TRBD1. Germline V gene sequence: CDR1 MDHEN, CDR2 SYDVKM. The CDR3 has 18 residues. After removal of 7 bases from V and 0 bases from J, the junction contained 13 bases not matched to a gene. The CDR3: CASTPDGTGKVSNQPQHF. Here the CDR3 DNA reads TGTGCCAGCACCCCAGACGGGACAGGGAAAGTTAGCAATCAGCCCCAGCATTTT.

The chain carries TRBV5-1 and TRBJ1-5; TRBD1 is a possible D gene (6 bases). This CDR3 comprises 14 residues. CDR1 is SGHRS and CDR2 is YFSETQ in the germline V gene. Trimming took off 1 base at V and 2 bases at J, with 7 bases between the two ends. The DNA of the CDR3 is TGCGCCAGCAGCTTGTCAGGGGGCAATCAGCCCCAGCATTTT. Its protein product is CASSLSGGNQPQHF.

The chain links TRBV25-1 to TRBJ2-1; 7 nucleotides agree with TRBD2. Looked up from germline, CDR1 is MGHDK and CDR2 is SYGVNS. V gave up 7 bases and J gave up 7 bases; unmatched junction bases: 16. The length of the CDR3 is 16 residues. This chain's CDR3 is CASTNRGGSGLNEQFF. The CDR3, as DNA: TGTGCCAGCACCAATCGAGGCGGGAGCGGATTAAATGAGCAGTTCTTC.

The rearrangement links TRBV10-3 to TRBJ2-3, with 8 positions matching TRBD1. Germline CDR1 is ENHRY and CDR2 is SYGVKD. V dropped 4 bases and J dropped 10; count of bases not matched to a gene: 10. The CDR3 contains 14 residues. This chain's CDR3 is CAISAGGSRPAQYF. As DNA, the CDR3 is TGTGCCATCAGTGCAGGGGGCTCCAGGCCTGCGCAGTATTTT.

DNA of the CDR3: TGTGCCATCAGTGAGTCGCAGGAGACAGGGGGCATCAATGAGCAGTTCTTC. Translating gives CAISESQETGGINEQFF. The chain combines TRBV10-3 with TRBJ2-1, with 10 bases aligning to TRBD1. Germline assignment: CDR1 ENHRY and CDR2 SYGVKD. Trimming cost V 0 bases and J 6 bases; bases outside gene matches: 8. The CDR3 sequence is 17 residues long.

V is TRBV24-1 and J is TRBJ2-7; D gene unclear. Trimming left V 2 bases short and J 9 bases short, with 13 bases between. The CDR3 totals 13 residues. The germline gives CDR1 KGHDR, CDR2 SFDVKD. CDR3 region: CATSDSLLTGQYF. The CDR3 nucleotides are TGTGCCACCAGTGATTCGCTCCTTACGGGGCAGTACTTC.

The CDR3 bases are TGTGCCAGCAGCGTCTCTAGCGGGAGAGTTAGTGAGCAGTTCTTC. Its protein product is CASSVSSGRVSEQFF. This chain joins TRBV9 and TRBJ2-1, with 10 bases that match TRBD2. Losses at the gene ends were 2 bases for V and 9 bases for J; bases not matched to a gene: 8. CDR3 size: 15 residues. Germline assignment: CDR1 SGDLS and CDR2 YYNGEE. The full variable domain, in which reference TRBV9 and TRBJ2-1 provide the parts outside the CDR3, is DSGVTQTPKHLITATGQRVTLRCSPRSGDLSVYWYQQSLDQGLQFLIQYYNGEERAKGNILERFSAQQFPDLHSELNLSSLELGDSALYFCASSVSSGRVSEQFFGPGTRLTVL.

The chain joins TRBV9 to TRBJ1-3, with 7 bases that match TRBD1. This CDR3 is built from 15 residues. Germline CDR1 reads SGDLS; CDR2 reads YYNGEE. V gave up 1 base and J gave up 2 bases; unmatched junction bases: 3. The DNA for the CDR3 is TGTGCCAGCAGCGTACGACAGGGTCCTGGAAACACCATATATTTT. This sequence encodes CASSVRQGPGNTIYF. Full variable domain (rest looked up from reference TRBV9 and TRBJ1-3): DSGVTQTPKHLITATGQRVTLRCSPRSGDLSVYWYQQSLDQGLQFLIQYYNGEERAKGNILERFSAQQFPDLHSELNLSSLELGDSALYFCASSVRQGPGNTIYFGEGSWLTVV.

The gene calls are TRBV11-2 and TRBJ1-2; D is undetermined. With 0 bases removed from V and 4 bases from J, the gap between germline ends came to 9 bases. In germline, CDR1 is SGHAT, CDR2 FQNNGV. This CDR3 is 14 amino acids long. Written as DNA, the CDR3 is TGTGCCAGCAGCTTAGATCGGTGGAGCTATGGCTACACCTTC. It translates to CASSLDRWSYGYTF.

The rearrangement links TRBV6-6 to TRBJ1-3; no firm D call. This CDR3 comprises 14 residues. The germline gives CDR1 MNHNY, CDR2 SVGAGI (reference sequence). Trimming removed 4 bases from V and 0 bases from J, with 7 bases in between. CDR3 in amino acids: CASSLEDSGNTIYF. CDR3 DNA: TGTGCCAGCAGTTTAGAGGACTCTGGAAACACCATATATTTT.

The chain recombines TRBV11-3 with TRBJ2-7; no reliable D call. The CDR3 consists of 14 residues. V was trimmed by 3 bases and J by 4 bases, leaving 13 bases between them. Germline V CDR1 and CDR2: SGHNT, YENEEA. The CDR3 protein is CASSFLAERYEQYF. Here the CDR3 DNA reads TGTGCCAGCAGCTTCTTGGCAGAGCGATACGAGCAGTACTTC.